These 27 T cell receptor beta chains share one sample of origin, sequenced in a study of response to subunit inactivated influenza vaccine. Using its own MiXCR run on the RT-PCR reads, TCRdb lists one record per CDR3 protein. The sample contains about 310,000 distinct CDR3 sequences, roughly a fifth of which appear only once. The sample in question was PBMCs from blood, obtained roughly 20 months after vaccination. The receptors shown here come from a man aged 50-75 years who received an inactivated influenza vaccine.

This clonotype has at least ten counts. The chain joins TRBV7-9 to TRBJ1-5; D gene unclear. The CDR3 consists of 17 residues. The V and J ends lost 0 bases and 1 base respectively, with 13 bases between them. Germline CDR1 and CDR2: SEHNR and FQNEAQ (reference sequence). This chain's CDR3 is CASSLAGMEESNQPQHF. The CDR3 DNA reads as TGTGCCAGCAGCTTAGCGGGGATGGAGGAGAGCAATCAGCCCCAGCATTTT.

In this sample, this clonotype turned up many times. Here the CDR3 DNA reads TGTGCCAGCAGCTCGCCCCGGGACAGGGATGACGAGCAGTACTTC. The encoded protein is CASSSPRDRDDEQYF. The chain has TRBV7-8 and TRBJ2-7, with TRBD1 matching 9 bases. Germline V gene sequence: CDR1 SGHVS, CDR2 FQNEAQ. This CDR3 is 15 amino acids long. The V and J ends lost 4 bases and 5 bases, in that order; junction bases with no gene match: 9.

The rearrangement links TRBV4-2 to TRBJ2-3; TRBD1 agrees at 10 bases. Germline-derived CDR1 and CDR2 are LGHNA and YNFKEQ. V trimming: 4 bases; J trimming: 6 bases; junction bases outside the gene matches: 10. This CDR3 is built from 16 residues. This chain's CDR3 is CASSPRGQGEADTQYF. In DNA, the CDR3 is TGTGCCAGCAGCCCCCGAGGACAGGGGGAAGCGGATACGCAGTATTTT.

This clonotype was counted between two and nine times. The chain carries TRBV7-3 and TRBJ2-2; D uncertain. V was clipped by 6 bases and J by 3 bases, with 5 bases between them. The CDR3 runs to 12 residues. Germline V CDR1 and CDR2: SGHTA, FQGTGA. CDR3 loop: CASRRDTGELFF. DNA for the CDR3: TGTGCCAGCAGAAGGGACACCGGGGAGCTGTTTTTT.

This clonotype was counted ten times or more. The chain joins TRBV6-2 or TRBV6-3 to TRBJ1-5, with TRBD1 identical over 8 bases. CDR3 length: 13 residues. Losses at the gene ends were 6 bases for V and 2 bases for J; bases not matched to a gene: 0. Germline CDR1 and CDR2: MNHEY and SVGEGT. CDR3 sequence: CASRGQGNQPQHF. CDR3 coding DNA: TGTGCCAGCAGGGGACAGGGCAATCAGCCCCAGCATTTT.

This clonotype was counted between two and nine times. The gene calls are TRBV5-1 and TRBJ1-3; no firm D call. The CDR3 is made up of 13 amino acids. Trimming pared 6 bases from V and 4 bases from J, leaving 11 bases between. The germline V gene has CDR1 SGHRS and CDR2 YFSETQ. As DNA, the CDR3 is TGCGCCAGCACCTCCCCCGCGGGAAACACCATATATTTT. This translates into CASTSPAGNTIYF.

This chain uses TRBV3-1 with TRBJ2-7; D remains unclear. The ends were cut back, 0 bases at V and 0 bases at J, with 12 bases in the middle. Germline V lookup: CDR1 LGHDT, CDR2 YNNKEL (reference sequence). The length of the CDR3 is 16 residues. As DNA, the CDR3 is TGTGCCAGCAGCCAAGACGGACCCCCACTCTCCTACGAGCAGTACTTC. Translation: CASSQDGPPLSYEQYF.

This chain connects TRBV4-3 to TRBJ1-2; weak D call: TRBD1 (6 bases). The germline V gene has CDR1 LGHNA and CDR2 YSLEER. Trimming took off 3 bases at V and 4 bases at J, with 12 bases between the two ends. There are 14 residues in the CDR3. In nucleotides, the CDR3 is TGCGCCAGCAGCCAGGCAGGGGTGGGCTATGGCTACACCTTC. It specifies CASSQAGVGYGYTF.

There are a few counts of this clonotype. DNA for the CDR3: TGTGCCAGCAGCTTAGGGGCAGGGACCTACTATGGCTACACCTTC. Translation gives CASSLGAGTYYGYTF. The genes are TRBV7-2 and TRBJ1-2; weak D call: TRBD1 (5 bases). The CDR3 extends over 15 amino acids. The V gene lost 1 base and the J gene lost 3 bases, with 12 bases spanning the gap. Germline V gene data show CDR1 as SGHTA and CDR2 as FQGNSA.

This clonotype has only a few counts. The V gene is TRBV20-1, the J gene TRBJ1-2, with 11 bases aligning to TRBD1. From germline, CDR1 is DFQATT and CDR2 SNEGSKA (reference sequence). The V segment lost 2 bases and the J segment 4 bases; nucleotides outside the gene matches: 3. This CDR3 has 14 residues. The DNA of the CDR3 is TGCAGTGCTAGACCTGGGACAGGGGGCTATGGCTACACCTTC. Its protein is CSARPGTGGYGYTF.

The rearrangement joins TRBV7-8 to TRBJ2-3; 7 positions agree with TRBD2. Trimming at V came to 0 bases and at J to 8 bases, leaving 17 bases not matched to a gene. Germline values: CDR1 SGHVS, CDR2 FQNEAQ. CDR3 size: 18 residues. The CDR3 protein is CASSLAPRLGRELATQYF. CDR3 in DNA: TGTGCCAGCAGCTTAGCCCCCCGACTAGGGAGGGAGTTGGCTACGCAGTATTTT.

This clonotype was seen only a few times. The chain has TRBV10-3 and TRBJ2-2, with 9 bases matching TRBD1. V dropped 7 bases and J dropped 5; count of bases not matched to a gene: 5. CDR3 length: 14 amino acids. Germline V lookup: CDR1 ENHRY, CDR2 SYGVKD. The CDR3 reads CAITGQGRTGELFF. The CDR3 bases are TGTGCCATCACTGGACAGGGGAGGACCGGGGAGCTGTTTTTT.

The chain employs TRBV29-1 and TRBJ2-1; no firm D call. Germline CDR1 is SQVTM and CDR2 is ANQGSEA. The CDR3 is made up of 11 amino acids. Trimming removed 3 bases from V and 4 bases from J, with 4 bases in between. CDR3 in DNA: TGCAGCGTTGACCGGTACAATGAGCAGTTCTTC. Residues: CSVDRYNEQFF.

This clonotype was picked up a small number of times. This rearrangement joins TRBV28 to TRBJ1-5; a possible D gene is TRBD1 (5 bases). There are 15 residues in the CDR3. V gave up 2 bases and J gave up 4 bases, with 12 bases separating them. Per germline, CDR1 MDHEN and CDR2 SYDVKM. The CDR3 is CASSLRQGWNQPQHF. The CDR3 DNA reads TGTGCCAGCAGTTTAAGGCAGGGTTGGAATCAGCCCCAGCATTTT.

This clonotype appeared a few times. The J gene is TRBJ1-1, the V gene TRBV20-1; weak D call: TRBD1 (5 bases). Per germline, CDR1 DFQATT and CDR2 SNEGSKA (reference sequence). This CDR3 has 14 residues. V was clipped by 1 base and J by 4 bases, with 13 bases between them. The CDR3 DNA reads as TGCAGTGCTAGAGGCCAGCCGACAGTCACTGAAGCTTTCTTT. The encoded protein is CSARGQPTVTEAFF.

V is TRBV11-2 and J is TRBJ1-3, with TRBD1 as a possible D gene (5 bases). Looked up from germline, CDR1 is SGHAT and CDR2 is FQNNGV. The V end lost 5 bases, the J end lost 2 bases, and 13 bases lay between the germline ends. CDR3 length equals 15 residues. DNA for the CDR3: TGTGCCAGCAGCCACCATAGGGGCACTGGAAACACCATATATTTT. Its protein product is CASSHHRGTGNTIYF.

The V gene is TRBV24-1, the J gene TRBJ1-2; D is unresolved. The CDR3 contains 12 residues. V lost 2 bases and J 8 bases, leaving 8 bases between the germline ends. Germline V gene data show CDR1 as KGHDR and CDR2 as SFDVKD. This CDR3 reads CATSDSPTGYTF. CDR3 nucleotide sequence: TGTGCCACCAGTGATTCTCCTACGGGCTACACCTTC.

This clonotype was observed a few times. The CDR3 DNA sequence: TGTGCCAGCAGAGCAGGGGGAGGAAACACCATATATTTT. Encoded protein: CASRAGGGNTIYF. This sequence joins TRBV28 and TRBJ1-3; 7 bases are a match to TRBD1. The ends lost 6 bases at V and 4 bases at J; junction bases unmatched: 3. Germline V gene data show CDR1 as MDHEN and CDR2 as SYDVKM. This CDR3 spans 13 amino acids.

This chain joins TRBV20-1 and TRBJ1-1; unclear D gene. There are 13 residues in the CDR3. Germline-derived CDR1 and CDR2 are DFQATT and SNEGSKA (reference sequence). Deletions cut 0 bases from V and 2 bases from J, with 7 bases between. This CDR3 reads CSAREDPNTEAFF. The CDR3 DNA is TGCAGTGCTAGAGAGGACCCTAACACTGAAGCTTTCTTT.

This clonotype was counted between two and nine times. The J gene is TRBJ1-2, the V gene TRBV28; weak D call: TRBD1 (5 bases). Between the trimmed V and J ends, which lost 6 bases and 2 bases, there was a span of 10 bases. Germline V gene data show CDR1 as MDHEN and CDR2 as SYDVKM. The CDR3 extends over 13 amino acids. CDR3 DNA sequence: TGTGCCAGCAGGCCGGGACCGAACTATGGCTACACCTTC. The encoded protein is CASRPGPNYGYTF.

The rearrangement links TRBV20-1 to TRBJ2-1; 11 bases map to TRBD2. Trimming removed 6 bases from V and 8 bases from J; junction bases left unmatched: 12. CDR1 DFQATT and CDR2 SNEGSKA come from the germline V gene (reference sequence). The CDR3 has 15 residues. The CDR3 DNA reads as TGCAGTGCCCCTGGCCGGCTAGCGGGGGGTCATGAGCAGTTCTTC. It encodes CSAPGRLAGGHEQFF.

This clonotype has a count of ten or more. DNA of the CDR3: TGTGCCAGCAGCCCGGGGCCCGGGGGAGCTTTCTTT. Residues: CASSPGPGGAFF. J is TRBJ1-1 and V is TRBV3-1; D is perhaps TRBD1 (5 bases). Looked up from germline, CDR1 is LGHDT and CDR2 is YNNKEL (reference sequence). V lost 4 bases to trimming and J lost 10 bases, with 13 bases between them. The CDR3 consists of 12 residues.

The J gene is TRBJ2-3, the V gene TRBV19, with D possibly TRBD2 on 6 matching bases. The germline V and J ends were trimmed by 3 bases and 4 bases, with 11 bases remaining between them. This CDR3 is 14 amino acids long. Germline V lookup: CDR1 LNHDA, CDR2 SQIVND (reference sequence). The CDR3 spells CASSIGGVSDTQYF. The CDR3 coding sequence is TGTGCCAGTAGTATTGGAGGGGTTTCAGATACGCAGTATTTT.

This clonotype has only a few counts. The chain combines TRBV20-1 with TRBJ2-3, with TRBD2 identical over 8 bases. Germline CDR1 reads DFQATT; CDR2 reads SNEGSKA (reference sequence). The CDR3 length is 15 residues. V was pared by 0 bases and J by 1 base, with 3 bases of the junction left unmatched. The chain's CDR3 is CSARDSLAGTDTQYF. In DNA, the CDR3 is TGCAGTGCTAGAGATTCACTAGCGGGCACAGATACGCAGTATTTT.

V is TRBV10-3 and J is TRBJ1-5; D call uncertain. CDR1 and CDR2 (germline): ENHRY, SYGVKD. The length of the CDR3 is 13 residues. The germline V and J ends were trimmed by 4 bases and 8 bases, with 12 bases remaining between them. CDR3 sequence reads: CAISGQPGEPQHF. CDR3 DNA: TGTGCCATCAGTGGGCAGCCAGGAGAGCCCCAGCATTTT.

J is TRBJ1-6 and V is TRBV27, with 7 bases fitting TRBD1. This CDR3 is 15 amino acids long. CDR1 is MNHEY, CDR2 SMNVEV, per germline (reference sequence). Trimming took 5 bases from V and 6 from J; bases not matched to a gene: 7. CDR3 loop: CASSARDSLNSPLHF. CDR3 DNA sequence: TGTGCCAGCAGTGCCCGGGACAGCCTTAATTCACCCCTCCACTTT.

The chain couples TRBV7-3 to TRBJ2-1; D is undetermined. The ends were cut back, 4 bases at V and 10 bases at J, with 11 bases in the middle. CDR3 length equals 12 residues. Per germline, CDR1 SGHTA and CDR2 FQGTGA. In DNA form, the CDR3 reads TGTGCCAGCAGCTATGCCGGTGGGGAGCAGTTCTTC. This gives the protein CASSYAGGEQFF.